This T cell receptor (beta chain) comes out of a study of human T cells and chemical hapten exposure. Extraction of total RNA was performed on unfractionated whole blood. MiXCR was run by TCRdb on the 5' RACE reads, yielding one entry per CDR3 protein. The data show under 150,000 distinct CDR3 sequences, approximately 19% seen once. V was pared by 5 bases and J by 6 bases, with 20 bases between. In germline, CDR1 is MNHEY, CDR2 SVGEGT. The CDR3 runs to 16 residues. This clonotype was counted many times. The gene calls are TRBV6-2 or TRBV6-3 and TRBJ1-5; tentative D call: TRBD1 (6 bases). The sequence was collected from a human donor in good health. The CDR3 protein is CASSPVRGRRGQPQHF. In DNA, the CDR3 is TGTGCCAGCAGTCCAGTCCGGGGGCGAAGGGGTCAGCCCCAGCATTTT.